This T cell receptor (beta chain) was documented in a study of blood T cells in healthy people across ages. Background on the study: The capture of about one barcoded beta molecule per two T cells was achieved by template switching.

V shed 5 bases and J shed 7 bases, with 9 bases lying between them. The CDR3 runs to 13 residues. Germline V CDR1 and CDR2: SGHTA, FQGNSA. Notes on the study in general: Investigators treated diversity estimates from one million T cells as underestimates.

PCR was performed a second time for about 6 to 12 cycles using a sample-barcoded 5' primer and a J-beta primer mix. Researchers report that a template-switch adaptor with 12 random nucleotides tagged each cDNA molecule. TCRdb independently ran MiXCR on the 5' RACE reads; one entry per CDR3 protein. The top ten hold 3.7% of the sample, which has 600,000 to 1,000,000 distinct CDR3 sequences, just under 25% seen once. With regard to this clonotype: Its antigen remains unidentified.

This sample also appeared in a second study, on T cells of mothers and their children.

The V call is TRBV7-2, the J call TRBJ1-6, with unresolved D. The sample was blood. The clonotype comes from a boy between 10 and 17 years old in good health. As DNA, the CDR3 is TGTGCCAGCAGCCTCCAGAGAAATTCACCCCTCCACTTT. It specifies CASSLQRNSPLHF.